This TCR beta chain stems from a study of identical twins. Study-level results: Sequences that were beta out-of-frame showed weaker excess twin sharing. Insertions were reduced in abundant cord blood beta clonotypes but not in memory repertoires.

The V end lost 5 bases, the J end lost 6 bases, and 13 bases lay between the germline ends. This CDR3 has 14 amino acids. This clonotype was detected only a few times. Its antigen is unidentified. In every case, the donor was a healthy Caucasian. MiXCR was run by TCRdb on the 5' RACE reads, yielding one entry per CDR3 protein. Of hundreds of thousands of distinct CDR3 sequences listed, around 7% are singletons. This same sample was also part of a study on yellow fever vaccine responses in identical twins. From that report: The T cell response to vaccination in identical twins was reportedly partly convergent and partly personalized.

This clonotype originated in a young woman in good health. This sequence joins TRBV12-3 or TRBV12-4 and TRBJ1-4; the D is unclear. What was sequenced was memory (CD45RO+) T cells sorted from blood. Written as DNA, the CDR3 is TGTGCCAGCAGTCTACAGCGTCGTGATGAAAAACTGTTTTTT. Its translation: CASSLQRRDEKLFF.